This section outlines one T cell receptor beta chain sequence together with its context. The target antigen is unknown. This record comes from a study of cytomegalovirus exposure and HLA in healthy donors. Study-wide findings and caveats: Looking again later, the authors saw that most CMV-associated TCR beta chains seemed HLA-restricted.

Germline lookup yields CDR1 SGHAT and CDR2 FQNNGV. CDR3 length: 16 residues. V was pared by 1 base and J by 7 bases, with 8 bases of the junction left unmatched. This PCR relied on a set of 60 Vbeta primers and 13 Jbeta primers. The repertoire was sequenced with immunoSEQ multiplex PCR; TCRdb's copy has only in-frame clones and lacks some. The sample holds approximately 240,000 clones, around 80% seen once. The sample consisted of PBMCs. The chain combines TRBV11-2 with TRBJ2-1, with 9 bases lining up with TRBD1. This clonotype originated in a middle-aged woman in good health and CMV-seronegative. In nucleotides, the CDR3 is TGTGCCAGCAGCTTAGGGAGTCCCGGGACAGGGAATGAGCAGTTCTTC. Translation gives CASSLGSPGTGNEQFF.